One and the same sample provided the 16 T cell receptor beta chains below, sequenced in a study of cytomegalovirus exposure and HLA in healthy donors. With 60 Vbeta and 13 Jbeta primers, the PCR was carried out. The protocol was immunoSEQ multiplex PCR, while the TCRdb copy is restricted to in-frame clones and leaves out a portion. The top ten clones hold around 3% of a sample with about 70,000 clones, around 80% of them seen once. Sequencing used PBMCs. Receptors were obtained from a girl aged 10 to 17 in good health and CMV-seropositive.

This clone is deemed medium-sized. The J gene is TRBJ2-1, the V gene TRBV5-1; perhaps TRBD2 as D (7 bases). Germline V CDR1 and CDR2: SGHRS, YFSETQ. The CDR3 is 15 amino acids. The V end was cut by 0 bases, the J end by 2 bases, with 9 bases between. CDR3 sequence (DNA): TGCGCCAGCAGCTTGGAGGGGGGGGCCTACAATGAGCAGTTCTTC. The encoded protein is CASSLEGGAYNEQFF.

The V call is TRBV7-8, the J call TRBJ1-1; TRBD1 might be the D (5 bases). Per germline, CDR1 SGHVS and CDR2 FQNEAQ. The CDR3 has 12 amino acids. V was clipped by 4 bases and J by 8 bases, with 11 bases between them. The CDR3 DNA reads as TGTGCCAGCAGCTGGGAGGGGTTCGAAGCTTTCTTT. It is translated as CASSWEGFEAFF.

This sequence joins TRBV6-1 and TRBJ2-7; 11 bases match TRBD1. CDR1 and CDR2 (germline): MNHNS, SASEGT. The CDR3 extends over 19 amino acids. The V and J ends lost 1 base and 3 bases, in that order; junction bases with no gene match: 14. The CDR3 loop reads CASSEGTGGVTIAGYEQYF. The CDR3 nucleotides are TGTGCCAGCAGTGAAGGGACAGGGGGCGTAACTATCGCCGGCTACGAGCAGTACTTC.

V usage is TRBV6-5 and J usage is TRBJ2-7; the match to TRBD2 covers 9 bases. Germline V gene sequence: CDR1 MNHEY, CDR2 SVGAGI. The CDR3 is made up of 15 amino acids. With 6 bases clipped from V and 3 bases from J, the junction kept 9 bases outside the gene matches. The CDR3: CASSFLGRGGYEQYF. DNA of the CDR3: TGTGCCAGCAGCTTTCTAGGGCGGGGGGGCTACGAGCAGTACTTC.

This clone appeared a single time. The genes are TRBV7-9 and TRBJ2-7; 10 nucleotides align to TRBD2. In germline, CDR1 is SEHNR, CDR2 FQNEAQ (reference sequence). The CDR3 contains 19 residues. The V gene end was trimmed by 5 bases and the J gene end by 2 bases; junction bases not matched to a gene: 18. The CDR3 here is CASSRQRVAGGNMPYEQYF. The CDR3 DNA follows: TGTGCCAGCAGCCGCCAGAGGGTAGCGGGGGGAAATATGCCCTACGAGCAGTACTTC.

This chain connects TRBV6-1 to TRBJ1-2; 9 bases map to TRBD1. The CDR3 covers 14 residues. Germline V gene sequence: CDR1 MNHNS, CDR2 SASEGT. Germline trimming cut 6 bases from V and 2 bases from J; bases unmatched to any gene: 4. The CDR3 region has the DNA TGTGCCAGCAGACAAGGGACAGGGAACTATGGCTACACCTTC. Amino acid sequence: CASRQGTGNYGYTF.

This chain uses TRBV7-6 with TRBJ2-7; perhaps TRBD1 as D (6 bases). Germline-derived CDR1 and CDR2 are SGHVS and FNYEAQ. There are 14 residues in the CDR3. V lost 1 base to trimming and J lost 2 bases, with 9 bases between them. The CDR3 reads CASSLVDRTYEQYF. The CDR3 nucleotides are TGTGCCAGCAGCTTAGTTGACAGGACCTACGAGCAGTACTTC.

This chain connects TRBV5-6 to TRBJ2-7, with D possibly being TRBD1 (6 bases). Germline lookup yields CDR1 SGHDT and CDR2 YYEEEE. The CDR3 runs to 15 residues. V was pared by 3 bases and J by 0 bases, with 13 bases between. The DNA of the CDR3 is TGTGCCAGCAGCTCGGGACATCCGAGCTCCTACGAGCAGTACTTC. It translates to CASSSGHPSSYEQYF.

The CDR3 region is CASRWRTETLYEQYF. CDR3 sequence (DNA): TGTGCCAGCCGCTGGAGGACAGAAACGTTGTACGAGCAGTACTTC. The chain uses TRBV6-5 and TRBJ2-7, with D possibly TRBD1 on 6 matching bases. There are 15 residues in the CDR3. Germline CDR1 is MNHEY and CDR2 is SVGAGI. V gave up 8 bases and J gave up 4 bases, with 21 bases separating them.

As regards this clone: The CDR3 does not end in the conserved phenylalanine or tryptophan, so this is likely a read error. The chain has TRBV7-9 and TRBJ2-3; perhaps TRBD1 as D (6 bases). CDR1 is SEHNR and CDR2 is FQNEAQ in the germline V gene (reference sequence). V dropped 6 bases and J dropped 2 bases, with 12 bases sitting between them. The CDR3 is 14 residues long. CDR3 bases: TGTGCCAGCAGACAGGGTTGGGACACAGATACGCAGTATGTT. This gives the protein CASRQGWDTDTQYV.

The rearrangement links TRBV5-1 to TRBJ1-4, with 8 bases lining up with TRBD1. V shed 0 bases, J shed 5 bases, and the junction held 0 bases outside the gene matches. There are 14 residues in the CDR3. Germline V lookup: CDR1 SGHRS, CDR2 YFSETQ. The CDR3: CASSLGTGNEKLFF. The CDR3 DNA is TGCGCCAGCAGCTTGGGGACAGGGAATGAAAAACTGTTTTTT.

J is TRBJ2-7 and V is TRBV30, with D possibly matching TRBD2 (6 bases). CDR1 and CDR2 from the germline V gene are GTSNPN and SVGIG (reference sequence). This CDR3 spans 15 amino acids. Trimming pared 0 bases from V and 3 bases from J, leaving 15 bases between. CDR3 sequence: CAWSVELRGIYEQYF. As DNA, the CDR3 is TGTGCCTGGAGTGTGGAGCTTCGGGGGATCTACGAGCAGTACTTC.

The chain carries TRBV4-3 and TRBJ1-1; 8 bases map to TRBD1. The CDR3 length is 15 residues. Per the germline V gene, CDR1 is LGHNA and CDR2 is YSLEER. With 3 bases clipped from V and 6 bases from J, the junction kept 9 bases outside the gene matches. The CDR3 bases are TGCGCCAGCAGCCAGTTCGGACAGGGTGTCGCTGAAGCTTTCTTT. Amino acid sequence: CASSQFGQGVAEAFF.

This clone came up once. The chain employs TRBV9 and TRBJ1-1; D remains unclear. Trimming cost V 0 bases and J 2 bases, with 8 bases left between them. This CDR3 comprises 14 residues. Per the germline V gene, CDR1 is SGDLS and CDR2 is YYNGEE. The CDR3 sequence is CASSVGQVNTEAFF. The CDR3 bases are TGTGCCAGCAGCGTAGGGCAGGTCAACACTGAAGCTTTCTTT.

This sequence joins TRBV2 and TRBJ2-1, with 8 bases lining up with TRBD2. The CDR3 is 16 residues long. Trimming at V came to 7 bases and at J to 7 bases, leaving 15 bases not matched to a gene. In germline, CDR1 is SNHLY, CDR2 FYNNEI. The CDR3 region has the DNA TGTGCCAGCACCCCCCACCCGGGAGGGCCGCGTAATGAGCAGTTCTTC. Protein: CASTPHPGGPRNEQFF.

This clone was recorded once. Additional DNA sequences in this sample encode the identical CDR3. The chain employs TRBV30 and TRBJ2-3; 9 bases are shared with TRBD1. The CDR3 runs 14 residues. With V trimmed by 2 bases and J by 1 base, 1 base remained unmatched. Germline CDR1 is GTSNPN and CDR2 is SVGIG (reference sequence). The CDR3 loop is CAWSRQGGTDTQYF. The CDR3 coding sequence is TGTGCCTGGAGTAGACAGGGGGGCACAGATACGCAGTATTTT.